The table lists the clone carrying this T cell receptor beta chain with a count of one. Its matching antigen is unknown. The sample comes from a study of cytomegalovirus exposure and HLA in healthy donors. Regarding the study as a whole: The classifier reportedly diagnosed cytomegalovirus status with high sensitivity and specificity. The sole available immune exposure information was CMV serostatus. There were three CMV-associated chains whose specificity for CMV antigens was confirmed in vitro.

Use of 60 Vbeta and 13 Jbeta primers characterized the PCR. Method: immunoSEQ multiplex PCR; TCRdb's copy keeps in-frame clones and lacks some. The sample lists more than 200,000 clones; 83% were seen once. The germline gives CDR1 MDHEN, CDR2 SYDVKM. Deletions cut 5 bases from V and 2 bases from J, with 12 bases between. This CDR3 has 14 amino acids. V usage is TRBV28 and J usage is TRBJ1-2; D may be TRBD1 (5 bases). The sequencing input was PBMCs. The TCR sequence derives from a girl aged 5 to 17 in good health and CMV-seronegative. In nucleotides, the CDR3 is TGTGCCAGCAGTAGACAGTACCTAAACTATGGCTACACCTTC. Its translation: CASSRQYLNYGYTF.